The present entry profiles one T cell receptor (beta chain) with its context. The antigen it binds to is not known. Base qualities are not recorded, but no much larger clone differs from it by a single base. The sample originates from a study of CD8 T cells in Susac syndrome (dated by TCRdb to 2018 to 2020). Concerning the study at large: Repertoire sequencing was used to test whether CD8+ T cell activation and differentiation in Susac syndrome was antigen driven. Clonality of the CD8+ T cell repertoire was compared between over 10 healthy donors, about 14 Susac syndrome patients and under 16 multiple sclerosis patients.

Peripheral blood CD8+ and CD4+ T cells from healthy donors, Susac syndrome patients and multiple sclerosis patients were profiled using high-throughput TCR beta sequencing. The multiple sclerosis controls were treatment-naive patients who had stable or active relapsing-remitting disease and met the revised McDonald criteria. Bulk CD8+ and CD4+ T cells were purified by magnetic negative isolation, while CD8+ TEMRA cells were enriched using FACS. Blood was drawn into EDTA tubes, processed within 24 hours, and PBMCs were isolated by density gradient centrifugation. PBMCs destined for TCR sequencing were cryopreserved in liquid nitrogen and later thawed in a 37 °C water bath. A purity of at least 90% was achieved for sorted or isolated CD4+, CD8+ and CD8+ TEMRA cells. The paper as a whole reports these results and caveats: The study acknowledged that relatively few individuals were included in the TCR sequencing and HLA analysis.

RNA was extracted using the RNeasy kit, and roughly 0.5 to 1 ug of the RNA was reverse transcribed with random hexamers. The immunoSEQ multiplex PCR assay, covering 54 Vbeta and 13 Jbeta segments, was used to amplify TCR beta CDR3 regions. PCR amplification bias was corrected by using a synthetic template baseline for primer optimization and computational correction. In the paper's pipeline: Reads were annotated to V, D and J genes per IMGT and analyzed with immunoSEQ Analyzer, keeping only productive sequences. To calculate clonality, Shannon entropy was normalized by log2 of the number of productive unique sequences and then subtracted from one. For each patient and control, public and private clones were evaluated among the 100 most prevalent clones. Clones were defined as Susac-specific when absent from the healthy and MS cohorts, from fewer than 1,300 published viral clones and from other ImmuneACCESS disease sequences. Clones were called with MiXCR by TCRdb after fastp trimmed the public reads at Q25, and only in-frame beta chains were retained. Rows with one shared CDR3 protein collapse into an entry with the most common genes and DNA. The V and J calls shown here were made by TCRdb, not taken from the authors' results. For this sample there are approximately 130,000 distinct CDR3 sequences; 91% appear just once. Around 0.22% of the sample is held by the ten biggest clonotypes.

This TCR was recovered from a human donor with multiple sclerosis. The specimen was CD8+ T cells from PBMCs.

The CDR3 here reads CASSTAWEGPSNQPQHF. The nucleotide sequence reads as follows: TGTGCCAGCAGTACCGCGTGGGAAGGGCCTAGCAATCAGCCCCAGCATTTT. In this chain, TRBV28 is recombined with TRBJ1-5; a confident D gene designation cannot be given. Via the germline V gene, CDR1 is MDHEN and CDR2 SYDVKM. V and J are truncated by 5 bases and 0 bases respectively, leaving an intervening sequence of 17 bases. From the cysteine up to the phenylalanine, the CDR3 has a length of 17 residues. The only DNA kept is the CDR3, 51 bases in frame from the first base.